This T cell receptor (beta chain) was documented in a study of shared clonotypes between healthy human individuals. CDR1 and CDR2 (germline): MNHEY, SVGAGI. The CDR3 has 15 residues. V lost 2 bases and J 0 bases, leaving 8 bases between the germline ends. At the deep level, the assay was run. For unsorted PBMC, roughly 270 ng DNA per replicate equaled some 32,000 T cell genomes. TCRdb keeps only in-frame clones here, not all; method: immunoSEQ multiplex PCR. The sample records approximately 500,000 clones, approximately 79% being singletons. About this clone itself: The target antigen is unknown.

Findings of the study overall: A limitation of the genetic and exposure-history diversity represented arose from few donors.

The donors, all of them Caucasian adults, lived in Nashville, Tennessee. The material sequenced was PBMCs. The chain combines TRBV6-5 with TRBJ1-5; D is unresolved. This sequence was found in a woman aged 40 to 50 in good health. Some clones in this sample may be carry-over from other donors' samples. Here the CDR3 DNA reads TGTGCCAGCAGTTACGAGGGCTATAGCAATCAGCCCCAGCATTTT. It yields the protein CASSYEGYSNQPQHF.